What follows is one T cell receptor (beta chain) and its context. Once RNA had been extracted, it was reverse transcribed into cDNA to act as the sequencing template. This table comes from immunoSEQ multiplex PCR, and its TCRdb copy is limited to in-frame clones, with some not included. The repertoire consists of about 140,000 clones, with roughly 46% occurring once and the leading ten covering around 1%. Obtained from alopecia areata patients were lesional scalp punch biopsies along with peripheral blood. This record comes from a study of CD8+ T cells in alopecia areata. The sample consisted of CD4+ T cells sorted from blood, taken at week 0. This receptor was obtained from a human donor with alopecia areata.

The CDR3 is CASEETQYF. The DNA of the CDR3 is TGCGCCAGCGAAGAGACCCAGTACTTC. The V and J genes are TRBV5-1 and TRBJ2-5; D not certain. The length of the CDR3 is 9 residues. The V gene's germline CDR1 is SGHRS and CDR2 YFSETQ. V gave up 7 bases and J gave up 3 bases, with 1 base separating them. The complete variable domain, with remaining parts taken from reference TRBV5-1 and TRBJ2-5, reads KAGVTQTPRYLIKTRGQQVTLSCSPISGHRSVSWYQQTPGQGLQFLFEYFSETQRNKGNFPGRFSGRQFSNSRSEMNVSTLELGDSALYLCASEETQYFGPGTRLLVL.